One and the same sample provided the 22 T cell receptor beta chains below, sequenced in a study of brain T cells in children with intractable seizures. Clones were sequenced by immunoSEQ multiplex PCR, and TCRdb holds only the in-frame ones, with some missing. The sample contains some 64,000 clones, 95% to 97% of which appear only once. Material: peripheral blood, obtained at surgery. These receptors originate from a boy less than two years old with focal cortical dysplasia and intractable seizures.

This clone has just one count. In DNA, the CDR3 is TGTGCCAGCAGTCGGACAGGGGCAGCCGGGGAGCTGTTTTTT. It yields the protein CASSRTGAAGELFF. The chain has TRBV2 and TRBJ2-2, with 9 bases aligning to TRBD1. Trimming cost V 5 bases and J 6 bases; bases outside gene matches: 4. CDR1 is SNHLY, CDR2 FYNNEI, per germline. The CDR3 consists of 14 residues.

V and J are TRBV28 and TRBJ2-5, with TRBD1 matching 9 bases. Trimming cost V 10 bases and J 5 bases; bases outside gene matches: 11. From germline, CDR1 is MDHEN and CDR2 SYDVKM. There are 14 residues in the CDR3. Here the CDR3 DNA reads TGTGCCACACACGACAGGGGGGATGACGAGACCCAGTACTTC. Amino acids: CATHDRGDDETQYF. Complete variable domain (other parts from reference TRBV28 and TRBJ2-5): DVKVTQSSRYLVKRTGEKVFLECVQDMDHENMFWYRQDPGLGLRLIYFSYDVKMKEKGDIPEGYSVSREKKERFSLILESASTNQTSMYLCATHDRGDDETQYFGPGTRLLVL.

The CDR3 region is CASSEWGVNYGYTF. In nucleotides, the CDR3 is TGTGCCAGCAGTGAATGGGGGGTCAACTATGGCTACACCTTC. This sequence joins TRBV6-1 and TRBJ1-2; D might be TRBD1 (5 bases). Trimming removed 2 bases at V and 2 bases at J, with 9 bases between. The CDR3 has 14 residues. Germline V gives CDR1 MNHNS, CDR2 SASEGT.

V gene TRBV19 combines with J gene TRBJ2-7, with D tentatively TRBD1 (6 bases). This CDR3 is 13 amino acids long. V was cut by 3 bases and J by 2 bases, with 8 bases left in between. The germline V gene encodes CDR1 LNHDA and CDR2 SQIVND (reference sequence). The CDR3, as DNA: TGTGCCAGTAGTATCGACAGGACCTACGAGCAGTACTTC. Translation: CASSIDRTYEQYF.

The chain recombines TRBV11-2 with TRBJ2-5; TRBD2 aligns across 8 bases. This CDR3 is built from 14 residues. The junction had 6 bases not matched to a gene; V was cut back by 5 bases and J by 4 bases. Germline V gene sequence: CDR1 SGHAT, CDR2 FQNNGV. CDR3 nucleotide sequence: TGTGCCAGCAGCCCGGGGGGGCGTAGAGAGACCCAGTACTTC. As protein: CASSPGGRRETQYF.

In this sample, this clone turned up a few times. This sequence joins TRBV4-3 and TRBJ2-7; 12 bases are a match to TRBD2. The ends lost 6 bases at V and 2 bases at J; junction bases unmatched: 8. The CDR3 extends over 16 amino acids. From germline, CDR1 is LGHNA and CDR2 YSLEER. The CDR3 nucleotides are TGCGCCAGCAGTCTAGCGGGAGGGTTAAGTCCCTACGAGCAGTACTTC. It specifies CASSLAGGLSPYEQYF.

The genes are TRBV15 and TRBJ2-7; 7 bases line up with TRBD1. Germline-derived CDR1 and CDR2 are LNHNV and YYDKDF (reference sequence). This CDR3 contains 14 residues. J was trimmed by 6 bases and V by 1 base; bases with no gene match: 6. The CDR3 spells CATSRAQGPIEQYF. The CDR3 nucleotides read TGTGCCACCAGCAGAGCACAGGGGCCCATCGAGCAGTACTTC.

The chain couples TRBV20-1 to TRBJ2-5, with 8 bases matching TRBD1. Germline V lookup: CDR1 DFQATT, CDR2 SNEGSKA (reference sequence). J lost 5 bases, V lost 3 bases, and 8 bases had no gene match. This CDR3 comprises 14 residues. The CDR3 protein is CSASYRGVGETQYF. The CDR3 bases are TGCAGTGCTAGTTACAGGGGGGTTGGGGAGACCCAGTACTTC.

This clone was detected once. This rearrangement joins TRBV4-1 to TRBJ2-1; TRBD1 aligns across 9 bases. V was clipped by 1 base and J by 9 bases; unmatched bases: 7. This CDR3 has 15 residues. The germline V gene has CDR1 MGHRA and CDR2 YSYEKL. CDR3 loop: CASSQGTGVRGEQFF. The CDR3 DNA reads as TGCGCCAGCAGCCAAGGGACAGGGGTACGGGGTGAGCAGTTCTTC.

The chain uses TRBV7-2 and TRBJ2-7; tentatively, D is TRBD2 (5 bases). The length of the CDR3 is 15 residues. The germline gives CDR1 SGHTA, CDR2 FQGNSA. V lost 5 bases and J 1 base, leaving 15 bases between the germline ends. The CDR3 sequence is CASSLLPGISYEQYF. The CDR3 nucleotides are TGTGCCAGCAGCCTCCTACCCGGGATTTCCTACGAGCAGTACTTC. Filled out from reference TRBV7-2 and TRBJ2-7, the complete variable domain reads GAGVSQSPSNKVTEKGKDVELRCDPISGHTALYWYRQSLGQGLEFLIYFQGNSAPDKSGLPSDRFSAERTGGSVSTLTIQRTQQEDSAVYLCASSLLPGISYEQYFGPGTRLTVT.

V is TRBV10-2 and J is TRBJ2-1; 13 positions agree with TRBD2. Unmatched junction bases numbered 10, after V lost 8 bases and J lost 9 bases. Germline CDR1 is WSHSY and CDR2 is SAAADI. CDR3 size: 15 residues. CDR3 residues: CASVISGLAGSEQFF. The CDR3 bases are TGCGCCAGCGTGATTTCGGGACTAGCGGGAAGTGAGCAGTTCTTC.

This chain connects TRBV19 to TRBJ2-5; D remains ambiguous. Germline CDR1 is LNHDA and CDR2 is SQIVND (reference sequence). This CDR3 region has 12 residues. The germline V and J ends were trimmed by 4 bases and 5 bases, with 8 bases remaining between them. CDR3 sequence: CASSTPWETQYF. DNA of the CDR3: TGTGCCAGTAGTACCCCTTGGGAGACCCAGTACTTC.

The chain employs TRBV5-6 and TRBJ2-2; TRBD2 aligns across 8 bases. Looked up from germline, CDR1 is SGHDT and CDR2 is YYEEEE. Trimming cost V 4 bases and J 3 bases; bases outside gene matches: 8. This CDR3 is built from 16 residues. CDR3 nucleotide sequence: TGTGCCAGCAGCAGTACCGGGACTAGAGACACCGGGGAGCTGTTTTTT. This gives the protein CASSSTGTRDTGELFF.

This chain uses TRBV15 with TRBJ2-1; possibly TRBD2 for D (6 bases). Looked up from germline, CDR1 is LNHNV and CDR2 is YYDKDF (reference sequence). Trimming left V 1 base short and J 0 bases short, with 10 bases between. The CDR3 sequence is 16 residues long. CDR3 bases: TGTGCCACCAGCAGAGTACTAGCTGCCTCCTACAATGAGCAGTTCTTC. Translation gives CATSRVLAASYNEQFF.

This clone has a single count. V usage is TRBV3-1 (or the pseudogene TRBV3-2) and J usage is TRBJ2-7, with D possibly being TRBD2 (5 bases). V dropped 0 bases and J dropped 0 bases, with 12 bases sitting between them. Per germline, CDR1 LGHDT and CDR2 YNNKEL (reference sequence). This CDR3 is 16 amino acids long. CDR3 coding DNA: TGTGCCAGCAGCCAAGACCTATCAACTAGCTCCTACGAGCAGTACTTC. Its protein is CASSQDLSTSSYEQYF.

The chain joins TRBV18 to TRBJ1-2, with 9 bases matching TRBD1. V lost 2 bases, J lost 2 bases, and 3 bases stayed unmatched. Germline V gene sequence: CDR1 KGHSH, CDR2 LQKENI. The CDR3 extends over 15 amino acids. CDR3 in DNA: TGTGCCAGCTCACCATATACAGGGGGCAACTATGGCTACACCTTC. Its protein is CASSPYTGGNYGYTF.

This chain links TRBV6-5 with TRBJ2-7; 7 bases align to TRBD2. Germline CDR1 MNHEY, CDR2 SVGAGI. CDR3 length equals 14 residues. Trimming cost V 6 bases and J 7 bases; bases outside gene matches: 12. The CDR3 region has the DNA TGTGCCAGCAGGCGGGGGACTGGACTGGGGGAGCAGTACTTC. It encodes CASRRGTGLGEQYF.

This chain links TRBV6-2 or TRBV6-3 with TRBJ2-7, with TRBD2 matching over 9 bases. The trim removed 4 bases at V and 3 bases at J, leaving 4 bases unmatched. The CDR3 runs 14 residues. Germline V gene lookup returns CDR1 MNHEY and CDR2 SVGEGT. The CDR3 protein is CASSSSGIYYEQYF. The CDR3 DNA follows: TGTGCCAGCAGTTCTAGCGGGATCTACTACGAGCAGTACTTC.

The chain recombines TRBV7-9 with TRBJ2-7, with D perhaps TRBD1 (5 bases). Germline CDR1 SEHNR, CDR2 FQNEAQ (reference sequence). This CDR3 comprises 15 residues. V was shortened by 0 bases and J by 2 bases, with 11 bases between the two germline ends. For the CDR3, the DNA is TGTGCCAGCAGCTTAGCGCAGGGCGCAACCTACGAGCAGTACTTC. Amino acids: CASSLAQGATYEQYF.

The chain recombines TRBV3-1 (or the pseudogene TRBV3-2) with TRBJ2-1; D might be TRBD1 or TRBD2, each matching 5 bases. The germline V gene has CDR1 LGHDT and CDR2 YNNKEL (reference sequence). Between the trimmed V and J ends, which lost 7 bases and 1 base, there was a span of 11 bases. CDR3 length: 14 amino acids. The CDR3 DNA follows: TGTGCCAGCACGACGGGACCATCCTACAATGAGCAGTTCTTC. This sequence encodes CASTTGPSYNEQFF.

In its sample, this clone was seen once. This chain's CDR3 is CASSSQRGRQETQYF. The CDR3, as DNA: TGCGCCAGCAGCTCTCAGCGGGGGAGACAAGAGACCCAGTACTTC. The V gene is TRBV5-1, the J gene TRBJ2-5, with TRBD2 matching over 8 bases. V shed 3 bases and J 2 bases; nucleotides not matched to a gene: 6. CDR3 size: 15 residues. The germline CDR1 and CDR2 sequences are SGHRS and YFSETQ. The whole variable domain, remainder taken from reference TRBV5-1 and TRBJ2-5, is KAGVTQTPRYLIKTRGQQVTLSCSPISGHRSVSWYQQTPGQGLQFLFEYFSETQRNKGNFPGRFSGRQFSNSRSEMNVSTLELGDSALYLCASSSQRGRQETQYFGPGTRLLVL.

This rearrangement joins TRBV19 to TRBJ2-1; 9 bases are a match to TRBD2. CDR3 length: 15 residues. V was pared by 2 bases and J by 4 bases, with 3 bases of the junction left unmatched. Germline-derived CDR1 and CDR2 are LNHDA and SQIVND (reference sequence). The CDR3 here is CASSITSGLYNEQFF. In nucleotides, the CDR3 is TGTGCCAGTAGTATAACTAGCGGGCTTTACAATGAGCAGTTCTTC.